This TCR beta chain is drawn from a study of CD8 T cells in ankylosing spondylitis. Trimming removed 2 bases from V and 5 bases from J, with 6 bases in between. CDR1 and CDR2 (germline): GTSNPN, SVGIG (reference sequence). The CDR3 has 11 amino acids. The table lists this clonotype with a few counts. One entry per CDR3 protein, called by TCRdb with MiXCR from the 5' RACE reads. The sample shows 110,000 to 150,000 distinct CDR3 sequences, 7% to 9% of them seen only once. Sample: synovial fluid, either unsorted or a sorted T cell fraction (not recorded which). This chain joins TRBV30 and TRBJ1-2; D gene uncertain. This clonotype originated in a male donor with ankylosing spondylitis. The CDR3 loop reads CAWSRNYGYTF. CDR3 DNA: TGTGCCTGGAGTCGGAATTATGGCTACACCTTC.